The clone carrying this TCR beta chain has at least ten counts. Its specificity is not known. As to time point: newly diagnosed GD, antithyroid drugs for less than 3 months. Following extraction of RNA from PBMCs, that RNA was used to make the TCR library. The authors built TCR beta libraries using iRepertoire HTBI primers and Arm-PCR of CDR3 regions. Each CDR3 protein is one row after TCRdb ran MiXCR on the multiplex PCR reads. The sample lists 500,000 or so distinct CDR3 sequences; 15% to 20% were seen once. These data are taken from a study of regulatory T cells in long-lasting Graves disease. The study, taken as a whole, reports: Newly diagnosed disease favored TRBV20-1 and TRBJ2-1 over persistent disease. Investigators studied peripheral blood only, not thyroid tissue.

Looked up from germline, CDR1 is SQVTM and CDR2 is ANQGSEA. Trimming cost V 6 bases and J 3 bases; bases outside gene matches: 4. This CDR3 comprises 13 residues. The same specimen was also included in a second study, on T cells in Graves' hyperthyroidism and ophthalmopathy. That work states: Initially, a first-round RT-PCR of the TCR CDR3 employed the HTBI primer set. Appearing also in blood were most of the thyroid clonotypes expanded above 0.001.

The receptor comes from a man in his forties with Graves disease. This chain uses TRBV29-1 with TRBJ2-7, with 11 positions matching TRBD2. The material was peripheral blood mononuclear cells (PBMCs), obtained at new diagnosis, from a patient treated with antithyroid drugs. In nucleotides, the CDR3 is TGCAGCGTGACGACTAGCGGGGACTACGAGCAGTACTTC. Protein product: CSVTTSGDYEQYF.